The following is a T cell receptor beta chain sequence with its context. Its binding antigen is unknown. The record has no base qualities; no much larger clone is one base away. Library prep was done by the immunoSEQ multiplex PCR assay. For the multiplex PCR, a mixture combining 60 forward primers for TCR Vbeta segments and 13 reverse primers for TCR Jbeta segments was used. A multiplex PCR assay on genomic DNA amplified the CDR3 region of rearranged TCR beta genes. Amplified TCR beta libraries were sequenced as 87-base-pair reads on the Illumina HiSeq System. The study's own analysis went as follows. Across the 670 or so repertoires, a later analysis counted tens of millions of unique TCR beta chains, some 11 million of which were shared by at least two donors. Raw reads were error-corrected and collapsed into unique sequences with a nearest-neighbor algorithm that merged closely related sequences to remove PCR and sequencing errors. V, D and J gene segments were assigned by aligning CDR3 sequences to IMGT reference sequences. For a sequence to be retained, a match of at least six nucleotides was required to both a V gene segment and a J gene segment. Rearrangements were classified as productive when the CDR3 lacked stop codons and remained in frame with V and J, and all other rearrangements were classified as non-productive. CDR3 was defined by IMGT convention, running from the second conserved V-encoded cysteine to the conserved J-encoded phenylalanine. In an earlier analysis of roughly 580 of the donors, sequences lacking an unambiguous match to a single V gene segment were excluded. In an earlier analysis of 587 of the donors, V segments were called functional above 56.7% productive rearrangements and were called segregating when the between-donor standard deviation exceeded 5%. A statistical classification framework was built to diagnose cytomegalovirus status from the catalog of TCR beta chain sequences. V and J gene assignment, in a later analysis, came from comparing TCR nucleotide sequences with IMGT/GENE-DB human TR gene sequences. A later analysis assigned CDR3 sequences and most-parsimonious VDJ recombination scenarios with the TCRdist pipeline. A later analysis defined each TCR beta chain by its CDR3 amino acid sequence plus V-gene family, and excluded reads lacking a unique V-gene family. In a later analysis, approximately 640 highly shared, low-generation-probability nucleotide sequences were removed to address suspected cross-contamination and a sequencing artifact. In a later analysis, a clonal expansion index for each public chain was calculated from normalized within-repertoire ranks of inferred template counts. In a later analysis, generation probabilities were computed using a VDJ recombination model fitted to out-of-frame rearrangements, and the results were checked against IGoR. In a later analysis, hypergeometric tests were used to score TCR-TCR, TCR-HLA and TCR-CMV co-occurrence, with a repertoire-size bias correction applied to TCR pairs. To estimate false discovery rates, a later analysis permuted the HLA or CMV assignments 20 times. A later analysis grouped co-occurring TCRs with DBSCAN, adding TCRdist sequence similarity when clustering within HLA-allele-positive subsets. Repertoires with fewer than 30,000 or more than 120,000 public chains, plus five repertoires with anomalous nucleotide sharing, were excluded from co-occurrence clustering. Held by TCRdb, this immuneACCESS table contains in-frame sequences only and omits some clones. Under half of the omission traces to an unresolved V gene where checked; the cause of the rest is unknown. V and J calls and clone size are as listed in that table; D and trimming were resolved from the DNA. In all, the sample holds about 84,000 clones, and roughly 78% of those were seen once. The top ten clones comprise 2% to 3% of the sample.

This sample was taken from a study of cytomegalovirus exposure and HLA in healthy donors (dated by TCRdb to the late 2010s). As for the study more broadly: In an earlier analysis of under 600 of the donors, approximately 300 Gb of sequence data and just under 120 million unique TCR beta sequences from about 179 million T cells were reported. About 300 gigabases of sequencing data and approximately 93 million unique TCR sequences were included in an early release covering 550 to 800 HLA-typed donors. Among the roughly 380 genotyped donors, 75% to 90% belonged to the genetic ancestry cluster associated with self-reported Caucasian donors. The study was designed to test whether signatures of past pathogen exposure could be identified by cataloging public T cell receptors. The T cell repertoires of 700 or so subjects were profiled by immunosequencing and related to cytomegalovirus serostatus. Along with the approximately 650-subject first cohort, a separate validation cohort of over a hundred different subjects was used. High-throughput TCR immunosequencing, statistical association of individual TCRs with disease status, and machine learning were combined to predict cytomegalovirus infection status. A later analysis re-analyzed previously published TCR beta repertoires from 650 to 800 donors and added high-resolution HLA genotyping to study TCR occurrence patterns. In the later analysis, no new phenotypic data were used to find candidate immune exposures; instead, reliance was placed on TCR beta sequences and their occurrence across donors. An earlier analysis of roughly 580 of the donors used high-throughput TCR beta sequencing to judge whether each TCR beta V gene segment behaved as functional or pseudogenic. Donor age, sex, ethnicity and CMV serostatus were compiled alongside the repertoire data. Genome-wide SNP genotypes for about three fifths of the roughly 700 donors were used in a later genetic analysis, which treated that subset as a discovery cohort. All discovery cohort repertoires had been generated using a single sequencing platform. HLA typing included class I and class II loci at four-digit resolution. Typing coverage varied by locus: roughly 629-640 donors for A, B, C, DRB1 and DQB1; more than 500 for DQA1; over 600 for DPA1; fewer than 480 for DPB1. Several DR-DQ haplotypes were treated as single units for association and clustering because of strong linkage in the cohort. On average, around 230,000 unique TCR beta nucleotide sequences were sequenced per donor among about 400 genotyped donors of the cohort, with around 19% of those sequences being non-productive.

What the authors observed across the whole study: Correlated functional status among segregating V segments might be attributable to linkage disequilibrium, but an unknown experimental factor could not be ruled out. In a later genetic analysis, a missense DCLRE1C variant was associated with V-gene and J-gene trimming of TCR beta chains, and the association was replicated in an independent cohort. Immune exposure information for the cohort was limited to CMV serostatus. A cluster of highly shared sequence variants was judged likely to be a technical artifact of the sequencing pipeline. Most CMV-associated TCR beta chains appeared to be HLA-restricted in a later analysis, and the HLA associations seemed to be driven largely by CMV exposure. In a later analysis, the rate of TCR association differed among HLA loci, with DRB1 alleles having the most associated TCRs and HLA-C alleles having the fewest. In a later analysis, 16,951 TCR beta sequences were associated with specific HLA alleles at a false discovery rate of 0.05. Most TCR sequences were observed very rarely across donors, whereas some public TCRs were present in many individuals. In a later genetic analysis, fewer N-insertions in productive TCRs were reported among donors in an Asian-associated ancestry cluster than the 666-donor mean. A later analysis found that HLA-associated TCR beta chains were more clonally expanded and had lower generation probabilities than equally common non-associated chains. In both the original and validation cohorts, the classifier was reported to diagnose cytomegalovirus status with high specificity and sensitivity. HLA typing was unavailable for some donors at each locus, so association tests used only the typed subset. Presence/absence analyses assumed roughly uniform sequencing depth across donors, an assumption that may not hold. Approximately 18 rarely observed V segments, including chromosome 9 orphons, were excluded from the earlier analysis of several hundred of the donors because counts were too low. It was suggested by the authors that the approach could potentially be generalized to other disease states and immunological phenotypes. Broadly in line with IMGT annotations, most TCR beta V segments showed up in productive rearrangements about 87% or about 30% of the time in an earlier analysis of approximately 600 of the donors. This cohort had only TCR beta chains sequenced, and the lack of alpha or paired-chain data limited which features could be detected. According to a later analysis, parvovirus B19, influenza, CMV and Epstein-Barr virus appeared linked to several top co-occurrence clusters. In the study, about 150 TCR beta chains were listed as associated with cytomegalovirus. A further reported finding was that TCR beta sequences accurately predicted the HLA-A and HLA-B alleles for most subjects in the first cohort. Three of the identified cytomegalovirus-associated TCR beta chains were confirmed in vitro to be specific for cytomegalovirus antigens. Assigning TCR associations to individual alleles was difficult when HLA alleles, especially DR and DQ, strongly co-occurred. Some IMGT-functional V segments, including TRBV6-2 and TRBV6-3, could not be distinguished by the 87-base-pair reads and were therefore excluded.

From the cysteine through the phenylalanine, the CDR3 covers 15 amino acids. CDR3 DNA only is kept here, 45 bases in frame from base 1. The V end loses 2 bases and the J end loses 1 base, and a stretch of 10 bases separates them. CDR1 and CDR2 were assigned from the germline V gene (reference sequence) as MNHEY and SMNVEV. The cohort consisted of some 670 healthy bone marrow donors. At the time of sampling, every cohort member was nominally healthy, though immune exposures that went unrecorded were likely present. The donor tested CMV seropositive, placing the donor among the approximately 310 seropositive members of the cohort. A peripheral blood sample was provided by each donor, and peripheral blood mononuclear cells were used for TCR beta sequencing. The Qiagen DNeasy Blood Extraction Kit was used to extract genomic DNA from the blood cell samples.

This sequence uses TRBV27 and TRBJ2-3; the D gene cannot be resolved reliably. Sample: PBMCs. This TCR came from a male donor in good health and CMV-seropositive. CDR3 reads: CASSLRSEGTDTQYF. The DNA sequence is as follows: TGTGCCAGCAGTTTAAGGAGCGAGGGCACAGATACGCAGTATTTT.